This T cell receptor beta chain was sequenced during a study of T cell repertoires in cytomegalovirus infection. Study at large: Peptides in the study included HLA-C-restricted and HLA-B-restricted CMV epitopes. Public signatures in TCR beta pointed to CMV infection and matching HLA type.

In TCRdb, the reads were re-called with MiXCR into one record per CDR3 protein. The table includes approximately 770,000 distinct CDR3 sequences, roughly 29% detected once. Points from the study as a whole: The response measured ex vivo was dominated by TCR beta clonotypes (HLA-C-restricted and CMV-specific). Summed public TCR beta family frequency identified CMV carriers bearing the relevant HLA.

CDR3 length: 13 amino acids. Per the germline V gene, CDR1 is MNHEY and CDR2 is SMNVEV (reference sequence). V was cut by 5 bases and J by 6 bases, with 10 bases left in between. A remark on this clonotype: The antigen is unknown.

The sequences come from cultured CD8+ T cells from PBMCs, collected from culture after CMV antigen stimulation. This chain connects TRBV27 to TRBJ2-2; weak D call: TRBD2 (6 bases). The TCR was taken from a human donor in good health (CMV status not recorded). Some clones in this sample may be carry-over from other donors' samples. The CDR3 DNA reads TGTGCCAGCAGTAGGAGCGGGTCCGGGGAGCTGTTTTTT. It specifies CASSRSGSGELFF.